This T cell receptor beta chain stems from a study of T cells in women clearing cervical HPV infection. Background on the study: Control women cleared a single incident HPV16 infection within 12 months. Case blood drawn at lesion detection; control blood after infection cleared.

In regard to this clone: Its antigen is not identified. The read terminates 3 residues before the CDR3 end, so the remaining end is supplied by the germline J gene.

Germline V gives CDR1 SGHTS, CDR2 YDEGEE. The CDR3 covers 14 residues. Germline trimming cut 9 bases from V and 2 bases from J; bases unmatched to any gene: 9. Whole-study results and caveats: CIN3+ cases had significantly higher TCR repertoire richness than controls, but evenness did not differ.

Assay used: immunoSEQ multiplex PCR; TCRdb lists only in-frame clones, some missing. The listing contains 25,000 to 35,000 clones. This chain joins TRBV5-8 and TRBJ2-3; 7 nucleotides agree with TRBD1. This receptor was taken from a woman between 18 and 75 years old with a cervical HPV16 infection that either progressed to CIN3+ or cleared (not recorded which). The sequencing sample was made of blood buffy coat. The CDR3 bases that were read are TGTGCCACCATGGGCAGGGGGTACACAGATACG. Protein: CATMGRGYTDT. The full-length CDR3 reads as CATMGRGYTDTQYF.